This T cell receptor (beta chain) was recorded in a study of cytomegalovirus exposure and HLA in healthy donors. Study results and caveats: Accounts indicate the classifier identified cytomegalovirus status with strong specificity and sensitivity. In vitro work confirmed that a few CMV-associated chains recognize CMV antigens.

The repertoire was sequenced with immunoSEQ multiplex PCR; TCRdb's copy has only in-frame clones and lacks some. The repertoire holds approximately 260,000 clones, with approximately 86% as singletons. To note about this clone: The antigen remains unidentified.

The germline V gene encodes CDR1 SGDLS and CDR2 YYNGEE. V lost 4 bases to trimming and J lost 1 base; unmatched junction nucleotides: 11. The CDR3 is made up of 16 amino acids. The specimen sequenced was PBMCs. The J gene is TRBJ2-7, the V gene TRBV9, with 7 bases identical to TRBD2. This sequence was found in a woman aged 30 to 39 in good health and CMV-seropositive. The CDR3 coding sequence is TGTGCCAGCAGCCGGGAAACTAGCGCGCAGTCCTACGAGCAGTACTTC. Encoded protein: CASSRETSAQSYEQYF. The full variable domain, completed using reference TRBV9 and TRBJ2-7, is DSGVTQTPKHLITATGQRVTLRCSPRSGDLSVYWYQQSLDQGLQFLIQYYNGEERAKGNILERFSAQQFPDLHSELNLSSLELGDSALYFCASSRETSAQSYEQYFGPGTRLTVT.